The 15 T cell receptor beta chains given below trace back to one sample, sequenced in a study of control samples from healthy donors and cancer patients. Here immunoSEQ multiplex PCR was the method, and the copy in TCRdb shows in-frame clones only, minus some. The sample carries 75,000 to 90,000 clones, about nine tenths recorded once. Specimen: blood. The source of these receptors is a man aged 50 to 60 in good health.

The chain joins TRBV5-4 to TRBJ2-6, with a weak D call TRBD1 (6 bases). Germline CDR1 is SGHNT and CDR2 is YYREEE (reference sequence). The CDR3 covers 17 residues. Trimming took off 7 bases at V and 0 bases at J, with 17 bases between the two ends. CDR3: CASHQGGRSSGANVLTF. CDR3 DNA sequence: TGTGCCAGCCACCAAGGGGGTCGTAGCTCTGGGGCCAACGTCCTGACTTTC.

The rearrangement uses TRBV20-1 and TRBJ1-1, with D uncertain. This CDR3 has 11 amino acids. Trimming removed 1 base from V and 6 bases from J, with 6 bases in between. Looked up from germline, CDR1 is DFQATT and CDR2 is SNEGSKA (reference sequence). This CDR3 is CSARVQPEAFF. CDR3 nucleotides: TGCAGTGCTAGAGTACAGCCTGAAGCTTTCTTT.

This chain connects TRBV5-1 to TRBJ1-5; D call uncertain. CDR3 length equals 14 residues. Germline V gene data show CDR1 as SGHRS and CDR2 as YFSETQ. V was cut by 4 bases and J by 4 bases, with 12 bases left in between. CDR3 DNA sequence: TGCGCCAGCAGCGTCCAAGGCCTAAATCAGCCCCAGCATTTT. As protein: CASSVQGLNQPQHF.

This chain connects TRBV29-1 to TRBJ1-1; possibly TRBD1 for D (6 bases). The CDR3 covers 13 residues. Trimming cost V 4 bases and J 0 bases, with 9 bases left between them. Per the germline V gene, CDR1 is SQVTM and CDR2 is ANQGSEA. The CDR3 spells CSVAGVLNTEAFF. The CDR3 DNA reads as TGCAGCGTTGCAGGGGTTTTGAACACTGAAGCTTTCTTT.

This chain uses TRBV7-2 with TRBJ1-1, with no clear D. The length of the CDR3 is 16 residues. V was cut by 0 bases and J by 4 bases, with 15 bases left in between. The germline V gene has CDR1 SGHTA and CDR2 FQGNSA. CDR3 region: CASSLAAPIGSTEAFF. The CDR3 nucleotides read TGTGCCAGCAGCTTAGCAGCCCCTATAGGGTCCACTGAAGCTTTCTTT.

V gene TRBV9 combines with J gene TRBJ2-3, with 7 nucleotides matching TRBD1. Trimming removed 3 bases from V and 0 bases from J; junction bases left unmatched: 4. This CDR3 comprises 15 residues. Germline values: CDR1 SGDLS, CDR2 YYNGEE. The CDR3 protein is CASSARQGSTDTQYF. The CDR3 DNA follows: TGTGCCAGCAGCGCCCGACAGGGCAGCACAGATACGCAGTATTTT.

The V call is TRBV18, the J call TRBJ2-7, with a weak D call TRBD2 (6 bases). CDR3 length: 13 amino acids. The germline gives CDR1 KGHSH, CDR2 LQKENI. Trimming took 6 bases from V and 6 from J, leaving 15 bases between them. For the CDR3, the DNA is TGTGCCAGCTCCGCCGGGGCCGGGGGCGAGCAGTACTTC. Translated: CASSAGAGGEQYF.

With regard to this clone: An end of the junction does not agree with germline; a read error may underlie this. The rearrangement uses TRBV6-5 and TRBJ2-2; 14 nucleotides agree with TRBD2. CDR3 length: 11 residues. Germline CDR1 MNHEY, CDR2 SVGAGI. The CDR3 sequence is CASSLGLAGVF. DNA for the CDR3: TGTGCCAGCAGTTTGGGACTAGCGGGAGTCTTT.

The rearrangement uses TRBV5-4 and TRBJ2-2; D gene unclear. Germline CDR1 and CDR2: SGHNT and YYREEE (reference sequence). Trimming removed 2 bases from V and 6 bases from J, with 11 bases in between. The CDR3 is made up of 14 amino acids. For the CDR3, the DNA is TGTGCCAGCAGCTTCGGTCATACCCCCGGGGAGCTGTTTTTT. It translates to CASSFGHTPGELFF.

The gene calls are TRBV4-1 and TRBJ1-1, with D tentatively TRBD1 (6 bases). Trimming cost V 1 base and J 12 bases, with 21 bases left between them. CDR3 length equals 15 residues. Germline-derived CDR1 and CDR2 are MGHRA and YSYEKL. The CDR3 nucleotides read TGCGCCAGCAGCCAAGTTGCAGGGGCCGCTTTACTAACTTTCTTT. It codes for CASSQVAGAALLTFF.

The chain joins TRBV3-1 (or the pseudogene TRBV3-2) to TRBJ1-2; no clear D gene. Germline CDR1 is LGHDT and CDR2 is YNNKEL (reference sequence). Trimming shortened V by 3 bases and J by 4 bases, and 6 bases separated the two germline ends. The CDR3 has 12 residues. CDR3 bases: TGTGCCAGCAGCCAGCGTACCTATGGCTACACCTTC. It specifies CASSQRTYGYTF.

The chain joins TRBV5-6 to TRBJ2-3, with D tentatively TRBD1 (5 bases). The CDR3 totals 16 residues. Germline CDR1 reads SGHDT; CDR2 reads YYEEEE. The ends were cut back, 0 bases at V and 4 bases at J, with 15 bases in the middle. The CDR3 protein is CASSLGWAGKSDTQYF. CDR3 bases: TGTGCCAGCAGCTTGGGGTGGGCAGGGAAGTCAGATACGCAGTATTTT.

The rearrangement joins TRBV5-1 to TRBJ1-4, with D perhaps matching TRBD1 (5 bases). CDR3 length: 15 amino acids. Trimming stripped 4 bases from V and 0 bases from J, with 10 bases between. The germline V gene encodes CDR1 SGHRS and CDR2 YFSETQ. In nucleotides, the CDR3 is TGCGCCAGCAGCCTAGGGACGGCAACTAATGAAAAACTGTTTTTT. Translation: CASSLGTATNEKLFF.

V is TRBV6-5 and J is TRBJ2-7; 8 bases agree with TRBD1. Trimming cost V 4 bases and J 6 bases; bases outside gene matches: 11. Germline-derived CDR1 and CDR2 are MNHEY and SVGAGI. The CDR3 is 15 residues long. The CDR3 sequence: CASSSPDRGGVEQYF. The CDR3 region has the DNA TGTGCCAGCAGTTCTCCTGACAGGGGCGGGGTCGAGCAGTACTTC.

The chain couples TRBV9 to TRBJ1-2; 11 bases fit TRBD1. This CDR3 is 13 amino acids long. Germline V gives CDR1 SGDLS, CDR2 YYNGEE. The V segment lost 3 bases and the J segment 7 bases; nucleotides outside the gene matches: 2. The CDR3 sequence: CASSAGTGGGYTF. CDR3 sequence (DNA): TGTGCCAGCAGCGCCGGGACAGGGGGTGGCTACACCTTC.